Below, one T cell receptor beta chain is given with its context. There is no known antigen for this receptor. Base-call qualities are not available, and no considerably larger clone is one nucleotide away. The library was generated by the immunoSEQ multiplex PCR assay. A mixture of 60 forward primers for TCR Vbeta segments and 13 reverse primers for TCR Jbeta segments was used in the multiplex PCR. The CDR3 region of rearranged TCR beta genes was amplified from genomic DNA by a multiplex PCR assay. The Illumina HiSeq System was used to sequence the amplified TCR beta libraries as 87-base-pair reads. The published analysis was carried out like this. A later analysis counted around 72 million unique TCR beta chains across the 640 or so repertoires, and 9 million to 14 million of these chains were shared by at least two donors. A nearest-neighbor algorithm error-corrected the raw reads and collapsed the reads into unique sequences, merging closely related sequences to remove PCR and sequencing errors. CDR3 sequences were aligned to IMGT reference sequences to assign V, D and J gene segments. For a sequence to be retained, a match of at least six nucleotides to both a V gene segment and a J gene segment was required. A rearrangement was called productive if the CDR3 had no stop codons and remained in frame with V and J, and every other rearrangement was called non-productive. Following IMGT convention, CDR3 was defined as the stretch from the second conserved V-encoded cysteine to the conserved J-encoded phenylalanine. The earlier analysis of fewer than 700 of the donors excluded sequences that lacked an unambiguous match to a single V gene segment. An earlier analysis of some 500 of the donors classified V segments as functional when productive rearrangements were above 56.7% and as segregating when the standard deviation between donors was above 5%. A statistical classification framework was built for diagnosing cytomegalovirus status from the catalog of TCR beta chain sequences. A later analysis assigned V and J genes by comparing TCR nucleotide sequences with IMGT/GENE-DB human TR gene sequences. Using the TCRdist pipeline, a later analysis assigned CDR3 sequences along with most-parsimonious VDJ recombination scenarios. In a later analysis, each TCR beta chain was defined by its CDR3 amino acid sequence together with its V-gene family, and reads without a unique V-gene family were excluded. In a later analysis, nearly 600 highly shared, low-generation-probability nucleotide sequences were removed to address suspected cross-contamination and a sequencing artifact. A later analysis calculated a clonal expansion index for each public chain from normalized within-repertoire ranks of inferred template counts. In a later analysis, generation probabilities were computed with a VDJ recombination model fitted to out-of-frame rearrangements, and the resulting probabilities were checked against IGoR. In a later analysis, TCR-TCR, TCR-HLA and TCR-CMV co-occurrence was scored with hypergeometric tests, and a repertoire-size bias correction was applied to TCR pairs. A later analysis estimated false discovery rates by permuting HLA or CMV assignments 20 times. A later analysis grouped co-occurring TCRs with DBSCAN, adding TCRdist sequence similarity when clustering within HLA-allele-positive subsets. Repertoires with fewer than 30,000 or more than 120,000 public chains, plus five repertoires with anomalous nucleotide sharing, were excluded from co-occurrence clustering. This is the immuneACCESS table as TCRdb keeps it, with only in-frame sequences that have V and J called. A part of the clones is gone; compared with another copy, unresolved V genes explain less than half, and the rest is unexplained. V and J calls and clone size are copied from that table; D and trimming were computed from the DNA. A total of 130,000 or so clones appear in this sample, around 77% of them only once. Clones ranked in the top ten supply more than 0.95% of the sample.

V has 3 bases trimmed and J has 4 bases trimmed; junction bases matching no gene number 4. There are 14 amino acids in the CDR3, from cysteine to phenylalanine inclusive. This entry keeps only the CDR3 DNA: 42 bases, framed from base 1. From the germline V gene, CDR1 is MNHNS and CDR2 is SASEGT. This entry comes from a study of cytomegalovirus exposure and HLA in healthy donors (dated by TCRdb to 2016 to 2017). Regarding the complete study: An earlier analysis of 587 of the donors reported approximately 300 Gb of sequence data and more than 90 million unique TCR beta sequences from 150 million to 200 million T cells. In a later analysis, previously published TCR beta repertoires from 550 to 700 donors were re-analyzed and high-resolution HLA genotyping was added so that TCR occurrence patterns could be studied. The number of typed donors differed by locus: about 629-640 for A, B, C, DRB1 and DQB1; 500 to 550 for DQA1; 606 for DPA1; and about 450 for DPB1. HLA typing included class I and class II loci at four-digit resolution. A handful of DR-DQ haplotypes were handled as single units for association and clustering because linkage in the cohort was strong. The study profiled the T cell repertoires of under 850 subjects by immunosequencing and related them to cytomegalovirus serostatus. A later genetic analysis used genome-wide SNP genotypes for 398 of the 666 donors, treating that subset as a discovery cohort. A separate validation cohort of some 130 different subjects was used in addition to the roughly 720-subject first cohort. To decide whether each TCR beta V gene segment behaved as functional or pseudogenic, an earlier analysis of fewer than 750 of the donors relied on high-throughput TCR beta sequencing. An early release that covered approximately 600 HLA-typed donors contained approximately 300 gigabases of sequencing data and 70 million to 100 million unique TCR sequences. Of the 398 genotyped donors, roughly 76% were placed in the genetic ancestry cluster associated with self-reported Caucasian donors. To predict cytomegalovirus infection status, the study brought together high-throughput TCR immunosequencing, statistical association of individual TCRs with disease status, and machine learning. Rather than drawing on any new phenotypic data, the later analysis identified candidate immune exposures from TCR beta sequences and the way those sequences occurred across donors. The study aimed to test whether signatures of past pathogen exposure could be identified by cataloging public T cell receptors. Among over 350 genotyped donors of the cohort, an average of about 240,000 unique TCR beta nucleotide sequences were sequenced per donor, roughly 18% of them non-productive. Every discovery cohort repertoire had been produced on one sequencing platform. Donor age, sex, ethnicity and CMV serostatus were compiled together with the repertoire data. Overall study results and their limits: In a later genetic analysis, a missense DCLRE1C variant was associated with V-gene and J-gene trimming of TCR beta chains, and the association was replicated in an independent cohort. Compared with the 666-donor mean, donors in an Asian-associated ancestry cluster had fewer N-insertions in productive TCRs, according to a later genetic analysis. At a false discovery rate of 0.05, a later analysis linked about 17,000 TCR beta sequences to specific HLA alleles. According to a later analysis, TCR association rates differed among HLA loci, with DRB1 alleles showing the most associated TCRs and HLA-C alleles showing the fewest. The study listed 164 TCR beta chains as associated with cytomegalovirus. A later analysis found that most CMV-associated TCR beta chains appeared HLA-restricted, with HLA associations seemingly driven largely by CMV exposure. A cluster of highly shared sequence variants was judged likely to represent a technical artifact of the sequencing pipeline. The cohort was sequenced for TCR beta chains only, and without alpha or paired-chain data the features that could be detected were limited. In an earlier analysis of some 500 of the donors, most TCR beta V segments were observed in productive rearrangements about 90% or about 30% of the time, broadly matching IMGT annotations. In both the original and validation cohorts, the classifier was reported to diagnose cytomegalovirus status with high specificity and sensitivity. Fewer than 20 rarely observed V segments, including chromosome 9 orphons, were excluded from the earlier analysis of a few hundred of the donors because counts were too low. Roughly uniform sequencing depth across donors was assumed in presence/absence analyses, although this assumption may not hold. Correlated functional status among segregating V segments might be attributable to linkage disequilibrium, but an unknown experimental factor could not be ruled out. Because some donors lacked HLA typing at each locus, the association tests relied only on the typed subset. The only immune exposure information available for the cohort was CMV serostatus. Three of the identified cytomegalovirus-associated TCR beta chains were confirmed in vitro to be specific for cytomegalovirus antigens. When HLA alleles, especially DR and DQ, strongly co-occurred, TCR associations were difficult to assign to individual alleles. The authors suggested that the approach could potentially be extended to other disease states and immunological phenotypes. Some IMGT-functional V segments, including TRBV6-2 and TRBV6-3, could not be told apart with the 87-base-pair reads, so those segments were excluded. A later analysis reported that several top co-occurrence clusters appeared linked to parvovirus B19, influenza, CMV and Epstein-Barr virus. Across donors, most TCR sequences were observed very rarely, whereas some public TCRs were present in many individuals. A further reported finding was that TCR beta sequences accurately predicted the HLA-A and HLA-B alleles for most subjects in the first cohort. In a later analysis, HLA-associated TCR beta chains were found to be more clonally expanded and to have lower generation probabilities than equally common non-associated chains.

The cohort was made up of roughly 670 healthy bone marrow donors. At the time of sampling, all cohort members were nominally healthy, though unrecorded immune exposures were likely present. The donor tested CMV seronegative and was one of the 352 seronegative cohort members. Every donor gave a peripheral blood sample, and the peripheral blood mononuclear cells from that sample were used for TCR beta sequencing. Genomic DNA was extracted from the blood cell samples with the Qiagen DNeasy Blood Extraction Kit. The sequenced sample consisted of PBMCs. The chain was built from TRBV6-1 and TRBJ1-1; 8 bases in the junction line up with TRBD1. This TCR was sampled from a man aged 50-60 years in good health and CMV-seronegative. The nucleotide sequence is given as TGTGCCAGCAGTGAGGACAGGGTGGGCACTGAAGCTTTCTTT. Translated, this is CASSEDRVGTEAFF.